This passage covers 26 T cell receptor beta chains from one sample sequenced in a study of T-cell reconstitution after alpha-beta-depleted transplantation in children. Unique molecular identifiers were used in preparing the TCRbeta library. TCRdb used MiXCR to reprocess the PCR reads, holding one entry per CDR3 protein. The table records hundreds of thousands of distinct CDR3 sequences, over 7% of them present only once. Study-wide results and limits: Newly produced T cells mostly accounted for T-cell counts and diversity one year post-transplant.

Antigens for these TCRs are unknown. Specimen: peripheral blood, collected 360 days after TCRalphabeta/CD19-depleted stem cell transplant. Receptors originate from a female patient under 10 years old who had a stem cell transplant for Fanconi anemia, so the T cells may come from the graft donor.

This clonotype has more than one count but fewer than ten. The CDR3 spells CASSPRTGGVVNEQFF. Written as DNA, the CDR3 is TGCGCCAGCAGCCCCCGGACAGGGGGAGTAGTCAATGAGCAGTTCTTC. The V and J genes are TRBV5-1 and TRBJ2-1, with 10 bases fitting TRBD1. J was trimmed by 6 bases and V by 4 bases; bases with no gene match: 10. CDR3 size: 16 residues. CDR1 is SGHRS, CDR2 YFSETQ, per germline.

This clonotype occurred many times. The chain combines TRBV2 with TRBJ1-2; D is undetermined. Germline V lookup: CDR1 SNHLY, CDR2 FYNNEI. Trimming pared 4 bases from V and 0 bases from J, leaving 12 bases between. CDR3 size: 15 residues. The CDR3 spells CASSGRRTTNYGYTF. DNA for the CDR3: TGTGCCAGCAGTGGACGCCGTACAACTAACTATGGCTACACCTTC.

This clonotype was detected ten times or more. V gene TRBV11-2 combines with J gene TRBJ2-4, with 7 bases aligning to TRBD1. The CDR3 covers 14 residues. V was clipped by 4 bases and J by 9 bases; unmatched bases: 9. Germline CDR1 SGHAT, CDR2 FQNNGV. The CDR3 here is CASSYATGVGIQYF. As DNA, the CDR3 is TGTGCCAGCAGCTACGCTACAGGGGTGGGCATTCAGTACTTC.

V and J are TRBV15 and TRBJ2-2; tentative D call: TRBD2 (6 bases). V lost 1 base to trimming and J lost 7 bases, with 13 bases between them. The CDR3 is 15 amino acids. From germline, CDR1 is LNHNV and CDR2 YYDKDF (reference sequence). The DNA of the CDR3 is TGTGCCACCAGCAGAGTTACGCGGGGCCACGGGGAGCTGTTTTTT. Its translation: CATSRVTRGHGELFF.

There are many counts of this clonotype. This sequence joins TRBV4-3 and TRBJ2-7; D gene ambiguous. Germline CDR1 and CDR2: LGHNA and YSLEER. The CDR3 totals 14 residues. Trimming cost V 5 bases and J 3 bases, with 14 bases left between them. This CDR3 reads CASSSGQGDYEQYF. CDR3 sequence (DNA): TGCGCCAGCAGCTCCGGGCAAGGCGACTACGAGCAGTACTTC.

The chain recombines TRBV5-1 with TRBJ1-1; D may be TRBD1 (6 bases). Germline V gene lookup returns CDR1 SGHRS and CDR2 YFSETQ. This CDR3 spans 13 amino acids. Trimming cost V 5 bases and J 6 bases, with 14 bases left between them. Written as DNA, the CDR3 is TGCGCCAGCAGGAGACACAGGGCCGCTGAAGCTTTCTTT. Translated: CASRRHRAAEAFF.

This clonotype was detected many times. J is TRBJ2-7 and V is TRBV5-1, with 15 bases matching TRBD2. Germline-derived CDR1 and CDR2 are SGHRS and YFSETQ. The CDR3 length is 16 residues. V lost 5 bases and J lost 2; bases outside the gene matches: 5. Here the CDR3 reads CASSFGLAGGTYEQYF. Here the CDR3 DNA reads TGCGCCAGCAGTTTCGGACTAGCGGGAGGGACCTACGAGCAGTACTTC. The variable domain in full, with the rest retrieved from reference TRBV5-1 and TRBJ2-7, is KAGVTQTPRYLIKTRGQQVTLSCSPISGHRSVSWYQQTPGQGLQFLFEYFSETQRNKGNFPGRFSGRQFSNSRSEMNVSTLELGDSALYLCASSFGLAGGTYEQYFGPGTRLTVT.

As to this clonotype: At one boundary the junction diverges from the germline segment, which might be a read error. The chain links TRBV7-8 to TRBJ2-2, with D possibly being TRBD2 (5 bases). This CDR3 is built from 15 residues. The germline V gene has CDR1 SGHVS and CDR2 FQNEAQ. The CDR3 reads CSSSLPGAGTGELFF. CDR3 sequence (DNA): TGTTCCAGCAGCTTACCTGGTGCGGGCACCGGGGAGCTGTTTTTT.

There are many counts of this clonotype. This CDR3 reads CASSPGLSGELFF. As DNA, the CDR3 is TGTGCCAGCAGCCCAGGACTGTCCGGGGAGCTGTTTTTT. V usage is TRBV7-2 and J usage is TRBJ2-2; maybe TRBD2 (5 bases). This CDR3 comprises 13 residues. The ends were cut back, 5 bases at V and 6 bases at J, with 10 bases in the middle. Germline V gives CDR1 SGHTA, CDR2 FQGNSA.

The sample holds many counts of this clonotype. The chain couples TRBV6-1 to TRBJ2-1, with TRBD2 matching 8 bases. The CDR3 has 15 residues. J gave up 7 bases and V 6 bases, and 11 bases lay outside the gene matches. Germline CDR1 reads MNHNS; CDR2 reads SASEGT. This chain's CDR3 is CASSPISGVGNEQFF. Written as DNA, the CDR3 is TGTGCCAGCAGCCCTATTAGCGGGGTGGGTAATGAGCAGTTCTTC.

This sequence joins TRBV19 and TRBJ1-6; D is uncertain. The germline V gene encodes CDR1 LNHDA and CDR2 SQIVND (reference sequence). The CDR3 is 15 residues long. With 7 bases removed from V and 8 bases from J, the gap between germline ends came to 18 bases. CDR3 protein: CASNLGLGKDSPLHF. CDR3 DNA sequence: TGTGCCAGTAACCTAGGTTTGGGAAAGGATTCACCCCTCCACTTT.

At least ten counts were recorded for this clonotype. The chain links TRBV5-1 to TRBJ1-2; D uncertain. The CDR3 is 16 amino acids. CDR1 and CDR2 from the germline V gene are SGHRS and YFSETQ. V lost 0 bases and J lost 8, with 20 bases in between. The CDR3 spells CASSLELDRIYGGYTF. The CDR3 DNA sequence: TGCGCCAGCAGCTTGGAGCTCGACCGTATTTACGGAGGCTACACCTTC.

The rearrangement links TRBV13 to TRBJ2-5; tentative D call: TRBD2 (6 bases). Germline V gives CDR1 PRHDT, CDR2 FYEKMQ (reference sequence). The V and J ends lost 2 bases and 0 bases respectively, with 16 bases between them. The CDR3 consists of 17 residues. Here the CDR3 DNA reads TGTGCCAGCAGCTTAACTCAGGGCCGGGGGTACCAAGAGACCCAGTACTTC. It codes for CASSLTQGRGYQETQYF.

This clonotype was seen only a few times. The rearrangement uses TRBV5-1 and TRBJ1-3, with 8 bases fitting TRBD1. Germline V gene data show CDR1 as SGHRS and CDR2 as YFSETQ. The CDR3 is 15 residues long. The V and J ends lost 2 bases and 2 bases, in that order; junction bases with no gene match: 3. CDR3 nucleotides: TGCGCCAGCAGCTTCGACAGGGGAGCTGGAAACACCATATATTTT. Its protein is CASSFDRGAGNTIYF.

The gene calls are TRBV4-2 and TRBJ2-4, with D possibly being TRBD2 (5 bases). In germline, CDR1 is LGHNA, CDR2 YNFKEQ. V dropped 1 base and J dropped 1 base, with 11 bases sitting between them. This CDR3 comprises 16 residues. The CDR3 region is CASSQGKEEAKNIQYF. In DNA form, the CDR3 reads TGTGCCAGCAGCCAAGGAAAGGAGGAGGCCAAAAACATTCAGTACTTC.

This clonotype was found many times. The J gene is TRBJ2-2, the V gene TRBV20-1; possible D gene TRBD2, 5 bases. This CDR3 region has 17 residues. The germline V gene has CDR1 DFQATT and CDR2 SNEGSKA (reference sequence). Deletions cut 3 bases from V and 2 bases from J, with 19 bases between. The CDR3 coding sequence is TGCAGTGCTAGCGTCCCCTACGCGGGCGTAAACACCGGGGAGCTGTTTTTT. Its protein product is CSASVPYAGVNTGELFF.

A few counts support this clonotype. V and J are TRBV6-4 and TRBJ2-1, with TRBD2 identical over 12 bases. This CDR3 has 15 residues. With V trimmed by 5 bases and J by 9 bases, 8 bases remained unmatched. Germline V gene lookup returns CDR1 MRHNA and CDR2 SNTAGT. DNA of the CDR3: TGTGCCAGCAGTACTAGCGGGGGGTCCCTCAGTGAGCAGTTCTTC. It encodes CASSTSGGSLSEQFF.

This clonotype was counted a few times. J is TRBJ1-5 and V is TRBV3-1, with D perhaps matching TRBD1 (5 bases). CDR3 length: 14 amino acids. Trimming cost V 1 base and J 1 base, with 5 bases left between them. Germline CDR1 is LGHDT and CDR2 is YNNKEL (reference sequence). The CDR3 loop reads CASSQAGSNQPQHF. The CDR3 DNA follows: TGTGCCAGCAGCCAAGCAGGGAGCAATCAGCCCCAGCATTTT. Full variable domain (remainder filled in from reference TRBV3-1 and TRBJ1-5): DTAVSQTPKYLVTQMGNDKSIKCEQNLGHDTMYWYKQDSKKFLKIMFSYNNKELIINETVPNRFSPKSPDKAHLNLHINSLELGDSAVYFCASSQAGSNQPQHFGDGTRLSIL.

The chain couples TRBV4-3 to TRBJ1-3, with TRBD1 as a possible D gene (5 bases). V lost 0 bases, J lost 2 bases, and 8 bases lay in between. Germline lookup yields CDR1 LGHNA and CDR2 YSLEER. The CDR3 extends over 15 amino acids. The CDR3 DNA is TGCGCCAGCAGCCAAGATAGGGGCCCTGGAAACACCATATATTTT. Its protein product is CASSQDRGPGNTIYF.

The V call is TRBV4-2, the J call TRBJ1-4; weak D call: TRBD1 (5 bases). The CDR3 loop spans 16 amino acids. V was clipped by 4 bases and J by 5 bases, with 17 bases between them. Germline CDR1 is LGHNA and CDR2 is YNFKEQ. The CDR3 here is CASSPQEWGSNEKLFF. The CDR3 DNA follows: TGTGCCAGCAGCCCGCAAGAGTGGGGCTCAAATGAAAAACTGTTTTTT.

The chain combines TRBV6-2 or TRBV6-3 with TRBJ1-2; tentatively, D is TRBD1 (5 bases). CDR1 and CDR2 (germline): MNHEY, SVGEGT. With 0 bases removed from V and 4 bases from J, the gap between germline ends came to 6 bases. This CDR3 has 13 amino acids. The CDR3 region has the DNA TGTGCCAGCAGTTACTCGACAGTCTATGGCTACACCTTC. It translates to CASSYSTVYGYTF.

This clonotype was detected ten times or more. CDR3 region: CATSRVRGLGGQPQHF. The CDR3 DNA reads as TGTGCCACCAGTAGGGTCAGGGGCCTGGGCGGTCAGCCCCAGCATTTT. The chain carries TRBV15 and TRBJ1-5; possible D gene TRBD1, 6 bases. The CDR3 sequence is 16 residues long. The germline V gene encodes CDR1 LNHNV and CDR2 YYDKDF (reference sequence). V gave up 6 bases and J gave up 6 bases, with 21 bases separating them.

This clonotype was detected ten times or more. The rearrangement joins TRBV2 to TRBJ2-3; D unresolved. Germline-derived CDR1 and CDR2 are SNHLY and FYNNEI. The CDR3 covers 11 residues. Trimming cost V 0 bases and J 6 bases, with 1 base left between them. CDR3 loop: CASSEADTQYF. Written as DNA, the CDR3 is TGTGCCAGCAGTGAAGCTGATACGCAGTATTTT. The entire variable domain, with the rest obtained from reference TRBV2 and TRBJ2-3, is as follows: EPEVTQTPSHQVTQMGQEVILRCVPISNHLYFYWYRQILGQKVEFLVSFYNNEISEKSEIFDDQFSVERPDGSNFTLKIRSTKLEDSAMYFCASSEADTQYFGPGTRLTVL.

This clonotype was detected ten times or more. The V call is TRBV9, the J call TRBJ2-2; possibly TRBD1 for D (5 bases). CDR1 is SGDLS and CDR2 is YYNGEE in the germline V gene. V was trimmed by 0 bases and J by 7 bases, leaving 13 bases between them. CDR3 size: 15 residues. CDR3 DNA: TGTGCCAGCAGCGTAGCCGCAGGGTCTGTCGGGGAGCTGTTTTTT. Its translation: CASSVAAGSVGELFF.

The V gene is TRBV3-1, the J gene TRBJ2-5, with TRBD1 as a possible D gene (5 bases). Germline V gives CDR1 LGHDT, CDR2 YNNKEL (reference sequence). This CDR3 region has 15 residues. Between the trimmed V and J ends, which lost 0 bases and 4 bases, there was a span of 12 bases. Here the CDR3 DNA reads TGTGCCAGCAGCCAAGACCCAAGGGGCGCAGAGACCCAGTACTTC. This gives the protein CASSQDPRGAETQYF.

In this sample, this clonotype turned up many times. V and J are TRBV6-5 and TRBJ2-3; 8 bases align to TRBD1. Trimming at V came to 0 bases and at J to 3 bases, leaving 11 bases not matched to a gene. Germline CDR1 and CDR2: MNHEY and SVGAGI. CDR3 length: 18 residues. CDR3 DNA sequence: TGTGCCAGCAGTTACTCAGGTGGTCAGGGGGCAGGGACAGATACGCAGTATTTT. Translating it yields CASSYSGGQGAGTDTQYF.